These 8 T cell receptor beta chains were sequenced from one sample in a study of regulatory T cells in long-lasting Graves disease. Time point reported: newly diagnosed GD, antithyroid drugs for less than 3 months. PBMC-extracted RNA yielded the TCR library. Through Arm-PCR of CDR3 regions and iRepertoire HTBI primers, TCR beta libraries were built. TCRdb analysed the multiplex PCR reads with MiXCR anew, one entry per CDR3 protein. The data contain roughly 260,000 distinct CDR3 sequences, around 18% of them seen just once; the ten biggest clones take up around 13%. In addition, the sample was reused for a study of T cells in Graves' hyperthyroidism and ophthalmopathy.

Sequencing used peripheral blood mononuclear cells (PBMCs), obtained at new diagnosis, from a patient treated with antithyroid drugs. All receptors come from a woman in her 30s with Graves disease.

This clonotype was observed a handful of times. This sequence is one base from a far larger clone and is likely a read error. The V gene is TRBV20-1, the J gene TRBJ2-3, with D perhaps TRBD2 (6 bases). The J call may be incorrect, as the DNA end agrees better with TRBJ2-1. Germline CDR1 DFQATT, CDR2 SNEGSKA (reference sequence). The CDR3 length is 14 residues. The CDR3 reads CSAQIAEFYNGQFF. Written as DNA, the CDR3 is TGCAGTGCCCAAATAGCGGAATTCTACAATGGGCAGTTCTTC.

Points on this clonotype: A much larger clone lies a single base off, so this may be a read error. The DNA of the CDR3 is TGTGCCAGCAGTTACCCGGAACGGCTGACAGATACGCAGTATTTT. This sequence encodes CASSYPERLTDTQYF. The chain links TRBV6-5 to TRBJ2-3; no clear D. Germline V gene sequence: CDR1 MNHEY, CDR2 SVGAGI. The CDR3 totals 15 residues. Trimming took 2 bases from V and 3 from J, leaving 12 bases between them.

This clonotype was seen many times. V and J are TRBV20-1 and TRBJ2-3; D ambiguous. Germline V gene data show CDR1 as DFQATT and CDR2 as SNEGSKA (reference sequence). The CDR3 spans 14 residues. V dropped 6 bases and J dropped 3 bases, with 16 bases sitting between them. CDR3: CSALPLERTDTQYF. CDR3 in DNA: TGCAGTGCCCTCCCTCTAGAGAGGACAGATACGCAGTATTTT.

This clonotype has a single count. Lacking the conserved final phenylalanine or tryptophan, this CDR3 likely reflects a read error. The genes are TRBV6-1 and TRBJ1-5, with D tentatively TRBD1 (5 bases). Germline V gene data show CDR1 as MNHNS and CDR2 as SASEGT. The CDR3 is made up of 16 amino acids. The V and J ends lost 6 bases and 6 bases respectively, with 21 bases between them. CDR3 in DNA: TGTGCCAGCAGATATCTGGAGGGGAGAGAGGGTCAGCCCCAGCATTCT. It yields the protein CASRYLEGREGQPQHS.

In this sample, this clonotype turned up many times. The chain joins TRBV12-3 or TRBV12-4 to TRBJ2-1; TRBD1 is a possible D gene (6 bases). Trimming left V 8 bases short and J 2 bases short, with 13 bases between. The CDR3 is made up of 14 amino acids. CDR3 coding DNA: TGTGCCAGCGCGGTCAGGGGACCCTACAATGAGCAGTTCTTC. Amino acid sequence: CASAVRGPYNEQFF.

Comments on this clonotype: Given a much more abundant clone one base away, this may be a read error. The gene calls are TRBV6-9 and TRBJ2-1, with TRBD2 as a possible D gene (6 bases). The length of the CDR3 is 12 residues. V gave up 8 bases and J gave up 12 bases, with 17 bases separating them. Per the germline V gene, CDR1 is MNHGY and CDR2 is SVAAGI. The CDR3 nucleotides are TGTGCCAGCGGTTCTTTGCGGGGATTGCAGTTCTTC. The encoded protein is CASGSLRGLQFF.

This clonotype turned up a few times. At one boundary the junction diverges from the germline segment, which might be a read error. The chain is built from TRBV5-1 and TRBJ2-4, with a weak D call TRBD2 (5 bases). Germline CDR1 and CDR2: SGHRS and YFSETQ. The CDR3 runs to 13 residues. CDR3 sequence reads: CVSSGEDKNIQYF. The CDR3 nucleotides read TGTGTCAGCAGCGGCGAGGACAAAAACATTCAGTACTTC. The full variable domain, its missing parts supplied by reference TRBV5-1 and TRBJ2-4, is KAGVTQTPRYLIKTRGQQVTLSCSPISGHRSVSWYQQTPGQGLQFLFEYFSETQRNKGNFPGRFSGRQFSNSRSEMNVSTLELGDSALYLCVSSGEDKNIQYFGAGTRLSVL.

The chain employs TRBV28 and TRBJ2-5; 8 positions match TRBD2. Germline CDR1 MDHEN, CDR2 SYDVKM. CDR3 length equals 16 residues. V shed 4 bases, J shed 5 bases, and the junction held 12 bases outside the gene matches. CDR3 amino acids: CASSSFDAGGRETQYF. The CDR3 nucleotides read TGTGCCAGCAGTTCGTTTGACGCGGGAGGCCGGGAGACCCAGTACTTC.